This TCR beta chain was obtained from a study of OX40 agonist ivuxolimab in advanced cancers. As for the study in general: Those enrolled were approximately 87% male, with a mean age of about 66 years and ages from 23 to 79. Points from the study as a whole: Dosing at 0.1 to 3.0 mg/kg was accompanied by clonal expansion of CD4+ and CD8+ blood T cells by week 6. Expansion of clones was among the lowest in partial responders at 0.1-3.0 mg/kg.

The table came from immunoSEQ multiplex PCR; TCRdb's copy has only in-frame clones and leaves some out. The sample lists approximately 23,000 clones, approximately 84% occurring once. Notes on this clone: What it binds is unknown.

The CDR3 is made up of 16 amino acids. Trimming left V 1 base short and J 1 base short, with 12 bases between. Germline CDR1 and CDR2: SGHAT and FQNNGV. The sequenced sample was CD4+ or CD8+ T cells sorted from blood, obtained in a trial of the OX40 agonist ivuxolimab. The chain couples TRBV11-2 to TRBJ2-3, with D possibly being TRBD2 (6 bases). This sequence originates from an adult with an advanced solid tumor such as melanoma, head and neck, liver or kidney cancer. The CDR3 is CASSLGFASGTDTQYF. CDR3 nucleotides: TGTGCCAGCAGCTTAGGGTTCGCTAGCGGCACAGATACGCAGTATTTT.